This T cell receptor (beta chain) comes out of a study of siplizumab effects on memory and regulatory T cells. Germline values: CDR1 SGHAT, CDR2 FQNNGV. The CDR3 runs 14 residues. Between the trimmed V and J ends, which lost 5 bases and 7 bases, there was a span of 14 bases. On this clone: Its target is unknown.

Study-wide results and caveats: Naive T cells apparently outstripped memory cells in diversity and seemed major alloresponse contributors.

This table comes from immunoSEQ multiplex PCR, and its TCRdb copy is limited to in-frame clones, with some not included. Among about 100,000 clones listed, 92% were seen once. The rearrangement joins TRBV11-2 to TRBJ2-2, with D perhaps TRBD1 (5 bases). The TCR comes from a human donor in good health. Sequenced input: Tregs sorted from blood. This CDR3 is CASSRQWGSGELFF. CDR3 DNA: TGTGCCAGCAGCCGACAGTGGGGTAGCGGGGAGCTGTTTTTT.